This T cell receptor (beta chain) was found in a study of blood T cell repertoires in COVID-19. This clone has only one observation. Additional DNA sequences in this sample encode the identical CDR3. Recovery meant two consecutive negative NP/OP PCR tests, professional clearance, or resolved symptoms. Sequenced by immunoSEQ multiplex PCR; TCRdb stores in-frame clones only, minus some. The table shows 230,000 or so clones, with 88% occurring only once. The CDR3 loop spans 15 amino acids. J was trimmed by 4 bases and V by 5 bases; bases with no gene match: 6. Germline V CDR1 and CDR2: MNHEY, SMNVEV (reference sequence).

This TCR was recovered from a woman aged 30 to 39 who had recovered from COVID-19. This rearrangement joins TRBV27 to TRBJ2-3; 10 bases are shared with TRBD2. Sequenced sample: PBMCs or T cells enriched from blood (not recorded which). DNA of the CDR3: TGTGCCAGCAGTCCCAGCGGGGGGGCGGCAGATACGCAGTATTTT. Encoded protein: CASSPSGGAADTQYF.